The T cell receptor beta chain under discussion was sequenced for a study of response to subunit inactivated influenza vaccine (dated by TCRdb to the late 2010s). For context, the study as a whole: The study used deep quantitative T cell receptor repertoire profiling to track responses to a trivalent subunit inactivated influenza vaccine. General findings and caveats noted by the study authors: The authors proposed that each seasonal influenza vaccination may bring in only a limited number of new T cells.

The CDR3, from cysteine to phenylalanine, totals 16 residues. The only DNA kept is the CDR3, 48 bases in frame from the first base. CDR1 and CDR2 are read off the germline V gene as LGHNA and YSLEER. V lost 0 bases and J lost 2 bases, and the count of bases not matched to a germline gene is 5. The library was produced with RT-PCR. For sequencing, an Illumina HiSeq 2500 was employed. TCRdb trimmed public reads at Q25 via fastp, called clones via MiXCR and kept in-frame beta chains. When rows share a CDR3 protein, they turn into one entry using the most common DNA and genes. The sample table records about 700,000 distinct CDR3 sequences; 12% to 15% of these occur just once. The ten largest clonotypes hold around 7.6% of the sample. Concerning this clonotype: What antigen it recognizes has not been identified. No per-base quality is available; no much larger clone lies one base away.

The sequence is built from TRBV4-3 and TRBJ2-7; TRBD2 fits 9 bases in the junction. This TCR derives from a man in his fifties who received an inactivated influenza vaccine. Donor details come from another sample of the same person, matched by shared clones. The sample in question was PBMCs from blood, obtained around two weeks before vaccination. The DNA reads TGCGCCAGCAGCCAAGATCTGACTAGCGGAACCTACGAGCAGTACTTC. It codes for CASSQDLTSGTYEQYF.